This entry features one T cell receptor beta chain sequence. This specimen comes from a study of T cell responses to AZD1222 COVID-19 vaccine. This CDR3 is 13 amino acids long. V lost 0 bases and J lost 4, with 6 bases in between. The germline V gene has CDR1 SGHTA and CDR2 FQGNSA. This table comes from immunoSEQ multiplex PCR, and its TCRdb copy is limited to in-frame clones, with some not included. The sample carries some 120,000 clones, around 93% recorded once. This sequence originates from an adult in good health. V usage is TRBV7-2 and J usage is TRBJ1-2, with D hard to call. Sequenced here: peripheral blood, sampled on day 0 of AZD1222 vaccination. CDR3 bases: TGTGCCAGCAGCTTAGCTAGGAGCTATGGCTACACCTTC. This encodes CASSLARSYGYTF.